This TCR beta chain was recorded in a study of T cell responses to AZD1222 COVID-19 vaccine. Trimming took 6 bases from V and 3 from J, leaving 8 bases between them. The V gene's germline CDR1 is MDHEN and CDR2 SYDVKM. The CDR3 spans 13 residues. Using immunoSEQ multiplex PCR, the repertoire was profiled, and TCRdb retains in-frame clones only, with some absent. The table records 95,000 to 150,000 clones, 85% to 90% of them present only once. This specimen consisted of peripheral blood, obtained on day 0 of AZD1222 vaccination. This receptor was taken from an adult in good health. The rearrangement uses TRBV28 and TRBJ2-2; D uncertain. CDR3 sequence: CASSVPDTGELFF. CDR3 nucleotides: TGTGCCAGCAGCGTCCCGGACACCGGGGAGCTGTTTTTT.